The 11 T cell receptor beta chains listed next were all sequenced from one sample in a study of T cells in Graves' hyperthyroidism and ophthalmopathy. TCR beta CDR3 regions were amplified from RNA. TCR CDR3 underwent first-round RT-PCR with the HTBI primer set. A single record per CDR3 protein comes from TCRdb applying MiXCR to the multiplex PCR reads. The sample shows some 740,000 distinct CDR3 sequences, around 15% of them seen only once. The sequencing sample was made of blood. These receptors originate from a woman between 18 and 30 years old with Graves' hyperthyroidism.

About this clonotype: Possible read error: a much larger clone is one base away. The V and J genes are TRBV3-1 and TRBJ2-1; 7 bases line up with TRBD1. From germline, CDR1 is LGHDT and CDR2 YNNKEL (reference sequence). This CDR3 contains 15 residues. Here the CDR3 reads CASSQEGLGTAEQLF. The CDR3 DNA reads as TGTGCCAGCAGCCAAGAAGGGCTCGGGACAGCTGAGCAGCTCTTC.

This clonotype has a count of ten or more. This sequence joins TRBV2 and TRBJ2-7; TRBD1 matches at 8 bases. V lost 5 bases, J lost 5 bases, and 8 bases stayed unmatched. Per germline, CDR1 SNHLY and CDR2 FYNNEI. The CDR3 is 14 residues long. CDR3: CASSLTGGKDEQYF. CDR3 sequence (DNA): TGTGCCAGCAGTCTAACAGGGGGTAAGGACGAGCAGTACTTC.

The genes are TRBV27 and TRBJ1-1; TRBD1 is a possible D gene (6 bases). Germline V gene sequence: CDR1 MNHEY, CDR2 SMNVEV (reference sequence). CDR3 length: 13 residues. V lost 11 bases, J lost 1 base, and 14 bases lay in between. CDR3 sequence (DNA): TGTGCCGTCAGAAAGGGGGAGAACACTGAAGCTTTCTTT. Translating it yields CAVRKGENTEAFF.

This clonotype was observed many times. The chain joins TRBV28 to TRBJ1-1; TRBD1 agrees at 7 bases. This CDR3 has 15 amino acids. V trimming: 5 bases; J trimming: 5 bases; junction bases outside the gene matches: 11. Germline V gene sequence: CDR1 MDHEN, CDR2 SYDVKM. Written as DNA, the CDR3 is TGTGCCAGCAGTACTCAAGGGGGCGGCATTACTGAAGCTTTCTTT. This gives the protein CASSTQGGGITEAFF.

This clonotype was observed many times. V is TRBV18 and J is TRBJ1-5, with a weak D call TRBD1 (5 bases). Germline V lookup: CDR1 KGHSH, CDR2 LQKENI. The CDR3 is 15 amino acids. With 1 base removed from V and 3 bases from J, the gap between germline ends came to 10 bases. The CDR3 protein is CASSPRGGANQPQHF. CDR3 DNA: TGTGCCAGCTCACCACGGGGAGGGGCCAATCAGCCCCAGCATTTT.

This clonotype appeared many times. V and J are TRBV15 and TRBJ2-2; D is perhaps TRBD1 (6 bases). CDR3 length equals 16 residues. Trimming stripped 6 bases from V and 3 bases from J, with 17 bases between. Germline loops: CDR1 LNHNV, CDR2 YYDKDF (reference sequence). CDR3 loop: CATREGGTLHTGELFF. In DNA, the CDR3 is TGTGCCACCAGGGAAGGGGGTACCCTACACACCGGGGAGCTGTTTTTT.

This clonotype was seen repeatedly, ten times or more. The V and J genes are TRBV20-1 and TRBJ1-1; tentatively, D is TRBD1 (5 bases). This CDR3 is built from 13 residues. Germline V gene sequence: CDR1 DFQATT, CDR2 SNEGSKA (reference sequence). V was clipped by 5 bases and J by 2 bases, with 12 bases between them. The CDR3, as DNA: TGCAGTGCTGCTCGGGACCTAAACACTGAAGCTTTCTTT. Its translation is CSAARDLNTEAFF.

V usage is TRBV7-8 and J usage is TRBJ1-2; D is ambiguous. The CDR3 runs 14 residues. V lost 5 bases, J lost 3 bases, and 13 bases lay in between. Germline CDR1 and CDR2: SGHVS and FQNEAQ. CDR3 nucleotide sequence: TGTGCCAGCAGCACCAGAGAAAGGGACTATGGCTACACCTTC. This encodes CASSTRERDYGYTF. Combining the CDR3 with reference TRBV7-8 and TRBJ1-2 gives the whole variable domain GAGVSQSPRYKVAKRGQDVALRCDPISGHVSLFWYQQALGQGPEFLTYFQNEAQLDKSGLPSDRFFAERPEGSVSTLKIQRTQQEDSAVYLCASSTRERDYGYTFGSGTRLTVV.

The genes are TRBV6-1 and TRBJ1-5, with a tentative D call TRBD1 (6 bases). Germline-derived CDR1 and CDR2 are MNHNS and SASEGT. Trimming took 8 bases from V and 1 from J, leaving 18 bases between them. This CDR3 is built from 16 residues. CDR3 nucleotide sequence: TGTGCCAGCCTCCCCCGGGCAGGGGAGAGCAATCAGCCCCAGCATTTT. It yields the protein CASLPRAGESNQPQHF.

This clonotype was detected ten times or more. The J gene is TRBJ2-1, the V gene TRBV20-1, with 9 bases aligning to TRBD2. With 6 bases clipped from V and 6 bases from J, the junction kept 18 bases outside the gene matches. CDR1 DFQATT and CDR2 SNEGSKA come from the germline V gene (reference sequence). The CDR3 has 17 amino acids. The CDR3 bases are TGCAGTGCCCAGGGGGGCGGGAGGGGCTTTGGGCTCAATGAGCAGTTCTTC. Translation gives CSAQGGGRGFGLNEQFF.

In its sample, this clonotype was seen many times. This chain uses TRBV11-2 with TRBJ1-2; D is unclear. The CDR3 sequence is 16 residues long. Germline loops: CDR1 SGHAT, CDR2 FQNNGV. V was clipped by 4 bases and J by 2 bases, with 17 bases between them. The CDR3 DNA sequence: TGTGCCAGCAGCTCCCTCGGAGTGGCACGGAACTATGGCTACACCTTC. This translates into CASSSLGVARNYGYTF.